A selection of T cell receptor beta chains follows, all from one sample in a study of blood T cell repertoires in COVID-19. This table comes from immunoSEQ multiplex PCR, and its TCRdb copy is limited to in-frame clones, with some not included. The sample records 230,000 or so clones, around 90% being singletons. Specimen: PBMCs or T cells enriched from blood (not recorded which). The receptors derive from a woman in her 30s who had recovered from COVID-19. Each CDR3 is given with its conserved first and last residue. A D gene is named only where the DNA matches it firmly. The size field is filled for only some rows; it gives once, few, many or a size class.

>TRBD2|-|TRBJ2-1|TRBV10-3
CAISESSGGAGYNEQFF
TGTGCCATCAGTGAGTCGAGCGGGGGGGCAGGCTACAATGAGCAGTTCTTC
>TRBD1|-|TRBJ2-3|TRBV11-3
CASSRQGITDTQYF
TGTGCCAGCAGCCGACAGGGGATAACAGATACGCAGTATTTT
>-|few|TRBJ1-1|TRBV7-8
CASSTRRGTEAFF
TGTGCCAGCAGCACAAGACGAGGGACTGAAGCTTTCTTT
>-|-|TRBJ1-2|TRBV27
CASSSQVYYGYTF
TGTGCCAGCAGTTCCCAGGTCTACTATGGCTACACCTTC
>TRBD1|-|TRBJ1-2|TRBV19
CASSPWDSLYGYTF
TGTGCCAGTAGTCCCTGGGACAGCCTCTATGGCTACACCTTC
>TRBD1|-|TRBJ1-2|TRBV6-5
CASSYSGQGVGYGYTF
TGTGCCAGCAGTTACTCGGGACAGGGTGTAGGATATGGCTACACCTTC
>-|-|TRBJ2-3|TRBV4-2
CASSPLAGASTDTQYF
TGTGCCAGCAGCCCTTTGGCGGGGGCTAGCACAGATACGCAGTATTTT
>-|-|TRBJ2-6|TRBV18
CASSPEQSGANVLTF
TGTGCCAGCTCACCTGAACAATCTGGGGCCAACGTCCTGACTTTC
>-|few|TRBJ2-2|TRBV11-2
CASSLRGGSIPTGELFF
TGTGCCAGCAGCCTTAGGGGGGGGTCCATACCAACCGGGGAGCTGTTTTTT
>-|-|TRBJ1-3|TRBV9
CASSAGDTIYF
TGTGCCAGCAGCGCGGGGGACACCATATATTTT
>TRBD2|-|TRBJ2-5|TRBV5-1
CASSLAGSQETQYF
TGCGCCAGCAGCTTAGCGGGGAGCCAAGAGACCCAGTACTTC
>TRBD1|once|TRBJ1-1|TRBV29-1
CSACRGQVNTEAFF
TGCAGCGCCTGCAGGGGGCAGGTGAACACTGAAGCTTTCTTT
>-|-|TRBJ2-3|TRBV7-3
CASSLSPNPDTQYF
TGTGCCAGCAGCCTGAGTCCAAACCCAGATACGCAGTATTTT
>-|-|TRBJ2-2|TRBV7-2
CASSLRDGQNTGELFF
TGTGCCAGCAGCTTAAGGGATGGACAGAACACCGGGGAGCTGTTTTTT
>TRBD1|-|TRBJ1-6|TRBV10-3
CAMGQGDSPLHF
TGTGCCATGGGACAGGGGGATTCACCCCTCCACTTT
>-|-|TRBJ1-1|TRBV6-1
CASSDRVGGTEAFF
TGTGCCAGCAGTGACAGGGTCGGTGGGACTGAAGCTTTCTTT
>TRBD2|-|TRBJ2-3|TRBV25-1
CASSSPRGGFTDTQYF
TGTGCCAGCAGTTCCCCCCGGGGGGGCTTCACAGATACGCAGTATTTT
>TRBD2|-|TRBJ2-2|TRBV5-1
CASSRLAGDTGELFF
TGCGCCAGCAGTCGACTAGCGGGTGACACCGGGGAGCTGTTTTTT
>TRBD1|-|TRBJ1-4|TRBV4-3
CASSQGTGGHSNEKLFF
TGCGCCAGCAGCCAAGGGACAGGGGGTCATAGTAATGAAAAACTGTTTTTT
>TRBD1|-|TRBJ2-1|TRBV6-6
CASSPQSQGSADEQFF
TGTGCCAGCAGTCCCCAGTCACAGGGGTCGGCTGATGAGCAGTTCTTC
>-|-|TRBJ1-1|TRBV19
CASSIAHTENTEAFF
TGTGCCAGTAGTATAGCCCATACAGAGAACACTGAAGCTTTCTTT
>-|-|TRBJ2-4|TRBV18
CASSPPPTIRGAKNIQYF
TGTGCCAGCTCACCACCTCCGACCATCCGAGGGGCCAAAAACATTCAGTACTTC
>-|-|TRBJ1-4|TRBV7-2
CASSLGPPAGVNEKLFF
TGTGCCAGCAGCTTAGGGCCCCCCGCAGGGGTTAATGAAAAACTGTTTTTT
>TRBD1|-|TRBJ1-1|TRBV19
CASSIDRGHFAEAFF
TGTGCCAGTAGTATCGACAGGGGGCATTTTGCTGAAGCTTTCTTT
>-|once|TRBJ1-4|TRBV2
CASRGGENEKLFF
TGTGCCAGCCGGGGGGGAGAAAATGAAAAACTGTTTTTT
>-|-|TRBJ1-4|TRBV3-1/TRBV3-2
CASSETIDRATNEKLFF
TGTGCCAGCAGCGAAACTATAGACAGAGCAACTAATGAAAAACTGTTTTTT
>-|-|TRBJ2-7|TRBV5-1
CASSLVRVEDEQYF
TGCGCCAGCAGCTTGGTCAGGGTAGAGGACGAGCAGTACTTC
>-|once|TRBJ2-3|TRBV4-1
CASSLDRSGTDTQYF
TGCGCCAGCAGCCTAGACAGATCCGGGACAGATACGCAGTATTTT
>TRBD2|many|TRBJ2-7|TRBV15
CATSRDSGGSYEQYF
TGTGCCACCAGCAGAGATAGCGGGGGCTCCTACGAGCAGTACTTC
>-|-|TRBJ2-1|TRBV5-1
CASSWRGRDNEQFF
TGCGCCAGCAGCTGGAGGGGGCGAGACAATGAGCAGTTCTTC
>-|-|TRBJ1-1|TRBV7-2
CASSLGQLLLGAFF
TGTGCCAGCAGCCTCGGACAGCTTCTTCTAGGAGCTTTCTTT
>-|-|TRBJ1-6|TRBV6-5
CASTSSYNSPLHF
TGTGCCAGCACTAGCTCCTATAATTCACCCCTCCACTTT
>TRBD1|-|TRBJ1-4|TRBV19
CASSIPGGPTNEKLFF
TGTGCCAGTAGTATCCCAGGGGGACCTACCAATGAAAAACTGTTTTTT
>-|-|TRBJ2-1|TRBV5-5
CASSLAVQESYNEQFF
TGTGCCAGCAGCTTGGCGGTACAGGAGTCCTACAATGAGCAGTTCTTC
>-|once|TRBJ2-7|TRBV7-9
CASSFSPLDGGYEQYF
TGTGCCAGCAGCTTTTCACCCTTGGACGGAGGATACGAGCAGTACTTC
>-|-|TRBJ1-2|TRBV3-1/TRBV3-2
CASSQEQLYGYTF
TGTGCCAGCAGCCAAGAACAGCTCTATGGCTACACCTTC
>-|few|TRBJ2-1|TRBV2
CASSEGQGIAQFF
TGTGCCAGCAGTGAAGGGCAGGGGATCGCGCAGTTCTTC
>TRBD1|-|TRBJ2-7|TRBV6-5
CASRYSGTGTYEQYF
TGTGCCAGCAGGTACTCCGGGACAGGGACCTACGAGCAGTACTTC
>TRBD1|-|TRBJ1-2|TRBV28
CASSLADREHYGYTF
TGTGCCAGCAGTTTGGCTGACAGGGAACACTATGGCTACACCTTC
>TRBD2|few|TRBJ2-1|TRBV4-1
CASSPSISGGAYEQFF
TGCGCCAGCAGCCCCTCGATCAGCGGGGGGGCTTATGAGCAGTTCTTC
>TRBD1|-|TRBJ1-5|TRBV5-1
CASSRISGGDQPQHF
TGCGCCAGCAGCCGAATTTCAGGGGGCGATCAGCCCCAGCATTTT
>TRBD1|-|TRBJ2-7|TRBV28
CASSSPGQGIEQYF
TGTGCCAGCAGTTCCCCGGGACAGGGTATCGAGCAGTACTTC
>TRBD2|-|TRBJ2-5|TRBV2
CASRFRLARGETQYF
TGTGCCAGCAGGTTCCGACTAGCGCGCGGGGAGACCCAGTACTTC
>TRBD1|few|TRBJ1-1|TRBV7-3
CASSPGGTNTEAFF
TGTGCCAGCAGTCCAGGGGGCACGAACACTGAAGCTTTCTTT
>-|-|TRBJ2-6|TRBV29-1
CSVAGSGANVLTF
TGCAGCGTCGCAGGGTCTGGGGCCAACGTCCTGACTTTC
>-|-|TRBJ1-1|TRBV28
CASLRGGRITEAFF
TGTGCCAGCCTAAGAGGGGGAAGAATCACTGAAGCTTTCTTT
>-|-|TRBJ1-1|TRBV6-4
CASSYNSNTEAFF
TGTGCCAGCAGCTACAACAGTAACACTGAAGCTTTCTTT
>-|once|TRBJ2-1|TRBV4-1
CASSQADNEQFF
TGCGCCAGCAGCCAAGCCGACAATGAGCAGTTCTTC
>-|-|TRBJ1-1|TRBV20-1
CSASLGAGEVEAFF
TGCAGTGCTAGTCTCGGGGCAGGGGAAGTGGAAGCTTTCTTT
>-|-|TRBJ1-5|TRBV2
CASSELGGTTNQPQHF
TGTGCCAGCAGTGAACTAGGCGGGACTACCAATCAGCCCCAGCATTTT
>-|-|TRBJ1-5|TRBV19
CATTDLNRAPLSNQPQHF
TGTGCCACCACGGACCTCAACAGGGCCCCTTTAAGCAATCAGCCCCAGCATTTT
>-|-|TRBJ1-5|TRBV4-2
CASSQTPTGHQPQHF
TGTGCCAGCAGCCAGACCCCGACAGGCCATCAGCCCCAGCATTTT
>TRBD1|-|TRBJ1-1|TRBV5-1
CASSSGQENTEAFF
TGCGCCAGCAGCTCGGGACAGGAGAACACTGAAGCTTTCTTT
>TRBD1|-|TRBJ1-5|TRBV2
CATGTGLGQPQHF
TGTGCCACCGGGACAGGGTTGGGTCAGCCCCAGCATTTT